A selection of T cell receptor beta chains follows, all from one sample in a study of blood T cell repertoires in COVID-19. The protocol was immunoSEQ multiplex PCR, while the TCRdb copy is restricted to in-frame clones and leaves out a portion. This table holds more than 250,000 clones, roughly 80% found once. The sample comprised PBMCs or T cells enriched from blood (not recorded which). The receptors come from a man aged 35 to 55 who had been exposed to COVID-19. CDR3s include the opening cysteine and the closing phenylalanine or tryptophan. Fields, in order: clone size, CDR3 length, D gene, V gene, J gene, CDR3 DNA, CDR3 protein. A D gene is named only where the DNA matches it firmly. Size tells how often a clone was seen (once, few, many) or the class of an expanded clone, and some rows leave it out.

.,14,TRBD1,TRBV19,TRBJ2-7,TGTGCCAGTAGTATAGGGGACAGTGCCTACGAGCAGTACTTC,CASSIGDSAYEQYF
.,15,.,TRBV19,TRBJ1-2,TGTGCCAGTAACTATAGTCCGGGACAAGGATATGGCTACACCTTC,CASNYSPGQGYGYTF
.,13,TRBD2,TRBV6-5,TRBJ2-4,TGTGCCAGCAGGCACCCGGGACTAGGGGTTCAGTACTTC,CASRHPGLGVQYF
.,14,TRBD1,TRBV11-2,TRBJ1-4,TGTGCCAGCAGCCTGGGGCAGGGGGGAGAAAAACTGTTTTTT,CASSLGQGGEKLFF
.,15,TRBD1,TRBV9,TRBJ1-6,TGTGCCAGCAGCGACGCAGGACAGGGCACTTCACCCCTCCACTTT,CASSDAGQGTSPLHF
.,15,TRBD1,TRBV30,TRBJ2-5,TGTGCCTGGAGTCCACCCACAGGGGTCGGAGAGACCCAGTACTTC,CAWSPPTGVGETQYF
.,18,TRBD2,TRBV6-4,TRBJ2-1,TGTGCCAGCAGTGACTCAGGACTAGCGGGAGGGAATGACAATGAGCAGTTCTTC,CASSDSGLAGGNDNEQFF
.,16,TRBD1,TRBV18,TRBJ1-5,TGTGCCAGCTCAATGGACAGGGGTAATAGCAATCAGCCCCAGCATTTT,CASSMDRGNSNQPQHF
.,13,.,TRBV6-5,TRBJ1-2,TGTGCCAGCAAGTCTTTCGGTAACTATGGCTACACCTTC,CASKSFGNYGYTF
.,16,TRBD2,TRBV19,TRBJ2-4,TGTGCCAGTAGCGCACCCCAGCGGGGAGCCAAAAACATTCAGTACTTC,CASSAPQRGAKNIQYF
few,17,.,TRBV5-1,TRBJ1-6,TGCGCCAGCAGCCCCGGTTCCGGGGGGCTGGGTAATTCACCCCTCCACTTT,CASSPGSGGLGNSPLHF
.,15,TRBD2,TRBV10-3,TRBJ2-5,TGTGCCATCTACCCCCAACTAGCGGGAGTAGAGACCCAGTACTTC,CAIYPQLAGVETQYF
.,16,.,TRBV2,TRBJ2-1,TGTGCCAGCAGTGAATATCCCAATAGCTCCTACAATGAGCAGTTCTTC,CASSEYPNSSYNEQFF
.,13,TRBD2,TRBV10-1,TRBJ2-7,TGCGCCAGCAGTGTTCGACTAGCGGGAGAGCAGTACTTC,CASSVRLAGEQYF
.,19,TRBD2,TRBV6-2/TRBV6-3,TRBJ2-7,TGTGCCAGCAGTCAACCTAGGCCCGGGACTAGCGGGAGAGCAAACGAGCAGTACTTC,CASSQPRPGTSGRANEQYF
.,15,TRBD1,TRBV18,TRBJ1-5,TGTGCCAGCTCACCACCGGGACAGGGACCTCAGCCCCAGCATTTT,CASSPPGQGPQPQHF
.,16,TRBD1,TRBV9,TRBJ1-6,TGTGCCAGCAGCGCTTCCGGGACAGGGCATAATTCACCCCTCCACTTT,CASSASGTGHNSPLHF
.,19,.,TRBV6-4,TRBJ2-1,TGTGCCAGCATCCTAAGCTGGTTCGGGGGGGACAGCTATCACAATGAGCAGTTCTTC,CASILSWFGGDSYHNEQFF
.,14,.,TRBV10-3,TRBJ2-5,TGTGCCATCAGTGAATCCCGAACGGTAAAGACCCAGTACTTC,CAISESRTVKTQYF
.,13,.,TRBV5-1,TRBJ2-7,TGCGCCAGCAGCTTGAGCCCTCGATACGAGCAGTACTTC,CASSLSPRYEQYF
.,17,TRBD1,TRBV18,TRBJ1-1,TGTGCCAGCTCATCAGGGTGGCCAGGGGGCAGGAACACTGAAGCTTTCTTT,CASSSGWPGGRNTEAFF
.,15,.,TRBV6-1,TRBJ1-2,TGTGCCAGCAGTGAAGGAGAAGTAAGTCTCTATGGCTACACCTTC,CASSEGEVSLYGYTF
.,14,TRBD1,TRBV11-3,TRBJ2-2,TGTGCCAGCGGACAGGGCGTGAACACCGGGGAGCTGTTTTTT,CASGQGVNTGELFF